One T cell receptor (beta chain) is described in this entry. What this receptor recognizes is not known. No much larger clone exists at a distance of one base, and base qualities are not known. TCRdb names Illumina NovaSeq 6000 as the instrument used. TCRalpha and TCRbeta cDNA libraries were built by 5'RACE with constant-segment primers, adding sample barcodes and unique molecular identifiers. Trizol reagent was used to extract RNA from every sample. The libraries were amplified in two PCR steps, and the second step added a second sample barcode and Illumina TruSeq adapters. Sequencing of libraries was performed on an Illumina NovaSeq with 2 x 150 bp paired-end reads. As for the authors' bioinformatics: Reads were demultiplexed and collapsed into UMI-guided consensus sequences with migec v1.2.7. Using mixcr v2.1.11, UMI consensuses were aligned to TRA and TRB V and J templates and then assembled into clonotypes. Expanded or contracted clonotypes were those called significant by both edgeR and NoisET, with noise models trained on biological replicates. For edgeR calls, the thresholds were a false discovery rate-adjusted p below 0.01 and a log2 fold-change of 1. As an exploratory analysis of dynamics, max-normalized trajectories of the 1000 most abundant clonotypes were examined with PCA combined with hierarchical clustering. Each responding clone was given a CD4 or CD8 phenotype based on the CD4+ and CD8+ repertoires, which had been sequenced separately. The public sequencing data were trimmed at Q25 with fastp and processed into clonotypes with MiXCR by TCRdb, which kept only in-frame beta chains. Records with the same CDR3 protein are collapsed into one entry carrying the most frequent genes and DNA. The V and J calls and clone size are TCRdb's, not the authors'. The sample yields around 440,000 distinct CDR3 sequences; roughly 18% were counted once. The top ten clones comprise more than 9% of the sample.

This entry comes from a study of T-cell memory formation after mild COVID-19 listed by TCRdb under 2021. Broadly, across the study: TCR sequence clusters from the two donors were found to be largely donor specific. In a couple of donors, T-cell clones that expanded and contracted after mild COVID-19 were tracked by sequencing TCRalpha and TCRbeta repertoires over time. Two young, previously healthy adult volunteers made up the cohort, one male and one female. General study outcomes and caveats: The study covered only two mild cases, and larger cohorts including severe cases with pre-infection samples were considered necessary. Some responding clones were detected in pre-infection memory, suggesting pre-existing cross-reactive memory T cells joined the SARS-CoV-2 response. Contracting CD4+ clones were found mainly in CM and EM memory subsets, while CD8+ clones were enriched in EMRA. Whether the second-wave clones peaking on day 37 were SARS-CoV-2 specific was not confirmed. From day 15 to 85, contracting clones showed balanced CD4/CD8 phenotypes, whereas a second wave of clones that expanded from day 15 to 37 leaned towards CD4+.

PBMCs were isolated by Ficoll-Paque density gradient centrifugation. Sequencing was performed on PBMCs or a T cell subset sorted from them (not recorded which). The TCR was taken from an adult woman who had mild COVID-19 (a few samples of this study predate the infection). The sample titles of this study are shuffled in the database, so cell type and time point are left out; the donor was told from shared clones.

In nucleotides, the sequence is TGTGCCAGCAGCCGGACGGGAGGCTACACCTTC. This codes for CASSRTGGYTF. In this chain, TRBV7-9 is recombined with TRBJ1-2; the D gene assignment is ambiguous. The junction carries 9 bases between V and J, which are trimmed by 5 bases and 8 bases respectively. The CDR1 and CDR2 encoded by the germline V gene (reference sequence) are SEHNR and FQNEAQ. The CDR3 goes from the cysteine to the phenylalanine over 11 residues. The retained sequence is limited to the CDR3, 33 bases, with the frame set at the first base.